The 25 T cell receptor beta chains below come from one sample, sequenced in a study of T cells in Graves' hyperthyroidism and ophthalmopathy. TCR beta CDR3 region amplification was performed from RNA transcripts. First-round RT-PCR with HTBI primers amplified the TCR CDR3 region. One entry per CDR3 protein results from TCRdb running MiXCR on the multiplex PCR reads. Of about 840,000 distinct CDR3 sequences listed, 38% are singletons. Specimen: blood. These receptors all stem from a man aged 18 to 35 with Graves' hyperthyroidism.

Regarding this clonotype: Given the absence of the conserved phenylalanine or tryptophan at the CDR3 end, a read error is likely. No DNA is shown, since the ends of the CDR3 on it are uncertain; the CDR3 is the one TCRdb lists. The rearrangement links TRBV29-1 to TRBJ1-1. CDR1 and CDR2 from the germline V gene are SQVTM and ANQGSEA. The CDR3 spans 11 residues, counting both ends. This CDR3 reads CSVDVNTEASL.

The rearrangement joins TRBV29-1 to TRBJ2-3, with 7 bases identical to TRBD2. This CDR3 spans 15 amino acids. V trimming: 0 bases; J trimming: 2 bases; junction bases outside the gene matches: 5. Germline CDR1 SQVTM, CDR2 ANQGSEA. CDR3 loop: CSVEDERGFTDTQYF. CDR3 in DNA: TGCAGCGTTGAAGATGAGCGGGGCTTCACAGATACGCAGTATTTT.

In this sample, this clonotype turned up many times. The V call is TRBV7-2, the J call TRBJ1-5, with D hard to call. Germline CDR1 is SGHTA and CDR2 is FQGNSA. With 0 bases removed from V and 7 bases from J, the gap between germline ends came to 13 bases. The CDR3 runs to 15 residues. CDR3 nucleotide sequence: TGTGCCAGCAGCTTAGCCTCTCAAGGAAGGCAGCCCCAGCATTTT. Translated: CASSLASQGRQPQHF.

Ten or more counts support this clonotype. The CDR3 spells CSAPPGGQGQPQHF. The CDR3 DNA reads TGCAGTGCTCCCCCAGGGGGGCAGGGTCAGCCCCAGCATTTT. The V call is TRBV20-1, the J call TRBJ1-5; the match to TRBD1 covers 7 bases. The CDR3 has 14 residues. V gave up 5 bases and J gave up 6 bases; unmatched junction bases: 10. The V gene's germline CDR1 is DFQATT and CDR2 SNEGSKA (reference sequence).

This clonotype occurred a few times. V is TRBV9 and J is TRBJ2-7, with 7 nucleotides matching TRBD1. V trimming: 4 bases; J trimming: 2 bases; junction bases outside the gene matches: 9. Per germline, CDR1 SGDLS and CDR2 YYNGEE. The CDR3 is made up of 15 amino acids. CDR3 amino acids: CASSSTGELTYEQYF. The CDR3 DNA sequence: TGTGCCAGCAGCTCTACAGGGGAATTGACCTACGAGCAGTACTTC.

The V call is TRBV28, the J call TRBJ1-5, with a weak D call TRBD1 (5 bases). Trimming pared 5 bases from V and 3 bases from J, leaving 17 bases between. CDR1 and CDR2 (germline): MDHEN, SYDVKM. This CDR3 is built from 16 residues. Written as DNA, the CDR3 is TGTGCCAGCAGTCCCGCCGGCAGGGCGGTCAATCAGCCCCAGCATTTT. Its protein is CASSPAGRAVNQPQHF.

V and J are TRBV2 and TRBJ1-1, with D possibly TRBD1 on 5 matching bases. The CDR3 length is 10 residues. Per the germline V gene, CDR1 is SNHLY and CDR2 is FYNNEI. V lost 9 bases and J 10 bases, leaving 12 bases between the germline ends. The CDR3 DNA reads as TGTGCCAGTACCAGGGCTGCAGCTTTCTTT. Amino acid sequence: CASTRAAAFF.

This clonotype has just a few counts. The chain uses TRBV6-5 and TRBJ1-6, with D possibly matching TRBD1 (6 bases). V gave up 8 bases and J gave up 7 bases, with 15 bases separating them. Germline V lookup: CDR1 MNHEY, CDR2 SVGAGI. The CDR3 is made up of 14 amino acids. CDR3 protein: CASHTGGRNSPLHF. CDR3 sequence (DNA): TGTGCCAGCCATACCGGGGGCAGAAATTCACCCCTCCACTTT.

This clonotype was counted ten times or more. This rearrangement joins TRBV10-3 to TRBJ2-7; D gene ambiguous. Germline V gene lookup returns CDR1 ENHRY and CDR2 SYGVKD. The length of the CDR3 is 12 residues. The V end was cut by 7 bases, the J end by 5 bases, with 12 bases between. The CDR3 bases are TGTGCCATCACTGGCCCTTCAAACGAGCAGTACTTC. This codes for CAITGPSNEQYF.

This clonotype was observed at least ten times. This sequence joins TRBV29-1 and TRBJ2-7; D call uncertain. The CDR3 length is 11 residues. Germline CDR1 SQVTM, CDR2 ANQGSEA. Trimming pared 4 bases from V and 0 bases from J, leaving 4 bases between. CDR3: CSVVRSYEQYF. The CDR3, as DNA: TGCAGCGTTGTTCGCTCCTACGAGCAGTACTTC.

The rearrangement joins TRBV7-3 to TRBJ1-1; TRBD1 agrees at 11 bases. Germline trimming cut 2 bases from V and 4 bases from J; bases unmatched to any gene: 9. Per the germline V gene, CDR1 is SGHTA and CDR2 is FQGTGA. This CDR3 spans 17 amino acids. As DNA, the CDR3 is TGTGCCAGCAGCTTATCGGGGACAGGGGGGGACGGCACTGAAGCTTTCTTT. As protein: CASSLSGTGGDGTEAFF.

This chain connects TRBV29-1 to TRBJ2-5, with D perhaps assigned TRBD1 or TRBD2 (5 bases each). Germline V CDR1 and CDR2: SQVTM, ANQGSEA. The germline V and J ends were trimmed by 0 bases and 3 bases, with 11 bases remaining between them. CDR3 length: 14 amino acids. The CDR3 DNA reads as TGCAGCGTTGAAGAGGGGCTAGCAGAAGAGACCCAGTACTTC. It translates to CSVEEGLAEETQYF.

This clonotype was seen ten or more times. The chain employs TRBV7-9 and TRBJ2-7; 10 bases are a match to TRBD2. From germline, CDR1 is SEHNR and CDR2 FQNEAQ (reference sequence). The V and J ends lost 2 bases and 5 bases, in that order; junction bases with no gene match: 3. The CDR3 is made up of 14 amino acids. CDR3 sequence: CASSLSSGRHEQYF. CDR3 bases: TGTGCCAGCAGCTTATCTAGCGGGAGACACGAGCAGTACTTC.

This clonotype has only a few counts. The rearrangement links TRBV5-1 to TRBJ2-2, with TRBD2 identical over 8 bases. Germline CDR1 is SGHRS and CDR2 is YFSETQ. The CDR3 has 15 amino acids. After removal of 0 bases from V and 5 bases from J, the junction contained 3 bases not matched to a gene. In nucleotides, the CDR3 is TGCGCCAGCAGCTTGGATCCGGGGGGGACCGGGGAGCTGTTTTTT. The encoded protein is CASSLDPGGTGELFF.

The rearrangement joins TRBV20-1 to TRBJ2-2; D could derive from TRBD1 or TRBD2 (6 bases each). CDR1 is DFQATT and CDR2 is SNEGSKA in the germline V gene (reference sequence). The CDR3 sequence is 12 residues long. Between the trimmed V and J ends, which lost 4 bases and 5 bases, there was a span of 8 bases. CDR3 sequence (DNA): TGCAGTGCTAAGGGGGGTACCGGGGAGCTGTTTTTT. This translates into CSAKGGTGELFF.

This chain uses TRBV29-1 with TRBJ1-1, with TRBD1 as a possible D gene (5 bases). Germline CDR1 reads SQVTM; CDR2 reads ANQGSEA. V was pared by 8 bases and J by 8 bases, with 15 bases between. The CDR3 contains 11 residues. The CDR3 spells CSSLGTIEAFF. DNA for the CDR3: TGCAGCAGTTTGGGGACCATCGAAGCTTTCTTT.

V gene TRBV7-9 combines with J gene TRBJ2-5; TRBD1 aligns across 10 bases. The CDR3 is 12 amino acids. The junction had 5 bases not matched to a gene; V was cut back by 6 bases and J by 10 bases. CDR1 is SEHNR and CDR2 is FQNEAQ in the germline V gene (reference sequence). In DNA, the CDR3 is TGTGCCAGCAGACCCGGGACAGGGGTCCAGTACTTC. This sequence encodes CASRPGTGVQYF.

J is TRBJ1-2 and V is TRBV10-3; TRBD1 matches at 9 bases. This CDR3 spans 16 amino acids. Germline loops: CDR1 ENHRY, CDR2 SYGVKD. The ends lost 4 bases at V and 4 bases at J; junction bases unmatched: 10. The CDR3 sequence: CAISVTQTGQGYGYTF. The CDR3 nucleotides are TGTGCCATCAGTGTGACACAAACGGGACAGGGCTATGGCTACACCTTC.

About this clonotype: The missing conserved phenylalanine or tryptophan at the end of this CDR3 makes a read error likely. It is unclear where the CDR3 begins or ends on the DNA, so no DNA is shown, and the CDR3 is as TCRdb lists it. The chain carries TRBV19 and TRBJ1-1; the table assigns TRBD1, which was not confirmed against the DNA. The V gene's germline CDR1 is LNHDA and CDR2 SQIVND (reference sequence). The CDR3 spans 9 residues, counting both ends. The CDR3 region is CASSITGGL.

This clonotype has just a few counts. This chain connects TRBV20-1 to TRBJ2-7; D is unclear. The V end was cut by 5 bases, the J end by 2 bases, with 7 bases between. Germline CDR1 reads DFQATT; CDR2 reads SNEGSKA (reference sequence). CDR3 size: 11 residues. The CDR3 protein is CSALLTYEQYF. The CDR3 DNA reads as TGCAGTGCTCTTCTTACCTACGAGCAGTACTTC.

In its sample, this clonotype was seen a few times. This CDR3 is CASSEVETGVGTEAFF. The CDR3 DNA follows: TGTGCCAGCAGTGAAGTGGAGACAGGGGTGGGCACTGAAGCTTTCTTT. This chain links TRBV2 with TRBJ1-1; 8 nucleotides align to TRBD1. Germline-derived CDR1 and CDR2 are SNHLY and FYNNEI. The ends lost 1 base at V and 4 bases at J; junction bases unmatched: 8. There are 16 residues in the CDR3.

This clonotype has at least ten counts. V gene TRBV2 combines with J gene TRBJ1-5; D call uncertain. Trimming took off 6 bases at V and 4 bases at J, with 7 bases between the two ends. The CDR3 totals 12 residues. CDR1 is SNHLY and CDR2 is FYNNEI in the germline V gene. The CDR3 sequence is CASRLQNQPQHF. Here the CDR3 DNA reads TGTGCCAGCAGGCTACAGAATCAGCCCCAGCATTTT. The full variable domain, rest sourced from reference TRBV2 and TRBJ1-5, is EPEVTQTPSHQVTQMGQEVILRCVPISNHLYFYWYRQILGQKVEFLVSFYNNEISEKSEIFDDQFSVERPDGSNFTLKIRSTKLEDSAMYFCASRLQNQPQHFGDGTRLSIL.

The chain is built from TRBV7-8 and TRBJ2-5; D may be TRBD1 (5 bases). Trimming pared 1 base from V and 5 bases from J, leaving 14 bases between. The germline V gene has CDR1 SGHVS and CDR2 FQNEAQ. The CDR3 runs to 15 residues. The CDR3 protein is CASSLVFFPGETQYF. The CDR3 coding sequence is TGTGCCAGCAGCTTAGTGTTCTTCCCAGGGGAGACCCAGTACTTC.

In this sample, this clonotype turned up many times. The CDR3 is CSVATTSTPEKLFF. Here the CDR3 DNA reads TGCAGCGTCGCTACTACTTCTACGCCTGAAAAACTGTTTTTT. V is TRBV29-1 and J is TRBJ1-4; D remains ambiguous. The V gene lost 6 bases and the J gene lost 7 bases, with 18 bases spanning the gap. Germline loops: CDR1 SQVTM, CDR2 ANQGSEA. This CDR3 has 14 amino acids.

This chain links TRBV11-2 with TRBJ2-7; 10 bases are a match to TRBD1. Germline CDR1 SGHAT, CDR2 FQNNGV. Germline trimming cut 4 bases from V and 7 bases from J; bases unmatched to any gene: 13. The CDR3 length is 16 residues. DNA of the CDR3: TGTGCCAGCAGCTCCTGGGACAGGGGCGTGTTTAAGGAGCAGTACTTC. The encoded protein is CASSSWDRGVFKEQYF.